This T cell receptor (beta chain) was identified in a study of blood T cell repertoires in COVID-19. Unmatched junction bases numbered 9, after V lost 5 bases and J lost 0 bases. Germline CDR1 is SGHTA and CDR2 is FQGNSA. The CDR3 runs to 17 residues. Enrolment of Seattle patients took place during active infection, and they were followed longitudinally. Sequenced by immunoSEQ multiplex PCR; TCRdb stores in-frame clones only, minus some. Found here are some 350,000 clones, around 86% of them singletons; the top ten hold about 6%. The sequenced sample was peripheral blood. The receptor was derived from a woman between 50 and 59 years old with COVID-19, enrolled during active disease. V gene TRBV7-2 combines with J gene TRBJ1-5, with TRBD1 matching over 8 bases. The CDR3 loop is CASSNGNRGYSNQPQHF. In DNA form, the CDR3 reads TGTGCCAGCAGCAATGGAAACAGGGGGTATAGCAATCAGCCCCAGCATTTT. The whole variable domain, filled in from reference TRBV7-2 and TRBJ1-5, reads GAGVSQSPSNKVTEKGKDVELRCDPISGHTALYWYRQSLGQGLEFLIYFQGNSAPDKSGLPSDRFSAERTGGSVSTLTIQRTQQEDSAVYLCASSNGNRGYSNQPQHFGDGTRLSIL.